One and the same sample provided the 15 T cell receptor beta chains below, sequenced in a study of cytomegalovirus exposure and HLA in healthy donors. Vbeta (60) and Jbeta (13) primers were used in the PCR. Profiled with immunoSEQ multiplex PCR; TCRdb holds only in-frame clones, not every one. The data hold 75,000 to 100,000 clones, with 65% to 75% observed a single time. Source material: PBMCs. The source is a woman between 70 and 85 years old in good health and CMV-seropositive.

This CDR3 reads CASSSRRGASTDTQYF. CDR3 nucleotide sequence: TGTGCCAGCAGCTCCAGGCGGGGGGCTAGCACAGATACGCAGTATTTT. The chain is built from TRBV7-8 and TRBJ2-3, with 8 bases fitting TRBD2. Trimming removed 4 bases from V and 0 bases from J; junction bases left unmatched: 6. The CDR3 length is 16 residues. CDR1 and CDR2 from the germline V gene are SGHVS and FQNEAQ.

The chain employs TRBV29-1 and TRBJ2-5; TRBD1 matches at 9 bases. The germline gives CDR1 SQVTM, CDR2 ANQGSEA. J gave up 5 bases and V 6 bases, and 7 bases lay outside the gene matches. The CDR3 sequence is 13 residues long. The CDR3 loop is CSVRQGVRETQYF. The CDR3 DNA is TGCAGCGTCAGACAGGGGGTCCGGGAGACCCAGTACTTC.

The CDR3 DNA follows: TGTGCCAGCAGCTTGCGGGACTCCCCCGCCTACAATGAGCAGTTCTTC. Its protein product is CASSLRDSPAYNEQFF. The V gene is TRBV7-8, the J gene TRBJ2-1, with D perhaps TRBD2 (6 bases). The CDR3 extends over 16 amino acids. Germline V gene lookup returns CDR1 SGHVS and CDR2 FQNEAQ. With 3 bases removed from V and 2 bases from J, the gap between germline ends came to 14 bases.

V usage is TRBV19 and J usage is TRBJ2-7; D unclear. The CDR3 covers 15 residues. The germline V gene has CDR1 LNHDA and CDR2 SQIVND (reference sequence). The ends were cut back, 3 bases at V and 0 bases at J, with 12 bases in the middle. DNA for the CDR3: TGTGCCAGTAGTATCGCAGGCCCGGTCTCCTACGAGCAGTACTTC. Residues: CASSIAGPVSYEQYF.

The chain links TRBV2 to TRBJ2-7; no definite D call. Trimming pared 7 bases from V and 1 base from J, leaving 8 bases between. There are 12 residues in the CDR3. Per germline, CDR1 SNHLY and CDR2 FYNNEI. CDR3 DNA sequence: TGTGCCAGCACGCAGGAATCCTACGAGCAGTACTTC. Translated, it gives CASTQESYEQYF.

V is TRBV28 and J is TRBJ2-3; the match to TRBD2 covers 7 bases. The germline V gene encodes CDR1 MDHEN and CDR2 SYDVKM. The CDR3 spans 15 residues. V shed 1 base, J shed 3 bases, and the junction held 4 bases outside the gene matches. CDR3 residues: CASSLYGRGTDTQYF. CDR3 bases: TGTGCCAGCAGTTTATATGGGAGGGGTACAGATACGCAGTATTTT.

The chain employs TRBV23-1 and TRBJ2-3; D possibly corresponds to TRBD1 (6 bases). TRBV23-1 is treated as an ORF (open reading frame) with a function not yet certain. Trimming left V 8 bases short and J 0 bases short, with 15 bases between. This CDR3 comprises 15 residues. CDR3 bases: TGCGCCAGCTTGGGAGACAGGCAAAGCACAGATACGCAGTATTTT. Translated: CASLGDRQSTDTQYF.

J is TRBJ2-7 and V is TRBV7-3; tentative D call: TRBD1 (5 bases). This CDR3 is built from 13 residues. Germline CDR1 is SGHTA and CDR2 is FQGTGA. V gave up 5 bases and J gave up 2 bases, with 10 bases separating them. The CDR3 DNA reads as TGTGCCAGCAGCGCAGGACATACCTACGAGCAGTACTTC. Amino acid sequence: CASSAGHTYEQYF.

In DNA form, the CDR3 reads TGTGCCTCGCGTCCCAGGACAGCTCCGAACACTGAAGCTTTCTTT. It encodes CASRPRTAPNTEAFF. The rearrangement joins TRBV19 to TRBJ1-1, with D perhaps matching TRBD1 (6 bases). Trimming took 11 bases from V and 1 from J, leaving 20 bases between them. This CDR3 is 15 amino acids long. Germline V gene lookup returns CDR1 LNHDA and CDR2 SQIVND (reference sequence).

A few counts support this clone. J is TRBJ2-7 and V is TRBV19; weak D call: TRBD2 (5 bases). Germline V gives CDR1 LNHDA, CDR2 SQIVND (reference sequence). This CDR3 spans 14 amino acids. Trimming took off 5 bases at V and 2 bases at J, with 13 bases between the two ends. CDR3 DNA sequence: TGTGCCAGTAGTGAGGGCGGGCTGGCCTACGAGCAGTACTTC. It specifies CASSEGGLAYEQYF.

As for this clone: The junction does not match germline at one end; this may be a read error. The chain links TRBV6-1 to TRBJ1-1; D possibly corresponds to TRBD1 (5 bases). This CDR3 has 13 residues. CDR1 is MNHNS and CDR2 is SASEGT in the germline V gene. CDR3 sequence: CASREDGQGKAIF. CDR3 nucleotide sequence: TGTGCCAGCAGAGAGGACGGACAAGGGAAGGCCATCTTT.

CDR3: CASSPGRGGSYEQYF. CDR3 in DNA: TGCGCCAGCAGCCCCGGGCGGGGGGGGTCCTACGAGCAGTACTTC. The genes are TRBV4-1 and TRBJ2-7; 9 nucleotides agree with TRBD2. Germline assignment: CDR1 MGHRA and CDR2 YSYEKL. V shed 4 bases and J 1 base; nucleotides not matched to a gene: 5. This CDR3 comprises 15 residues.

This chain connects TRBV11-2 to TRBJ2-3; no clear D. The CDR3 covers 17 residues. Germline loops: CDR1 SGHAT, CDR2 FQNNGV. V gave up 2 bases and J gave up 2 bases, with 17 bases separating them. The CDR3 loop reads CASSLSGAFDFTDTQYF. CDR3 DNA: TGTGCCAGCAGCTTAAGTGGAGCCTTCGATTTCACAGATACGCAGTATTTT.

In its sample, this clone was seen a few times. V gene TRBV4-1 combines with J gene TRBJ2-7; D possibly corresponds to TRBD1 (6 bases). This CDR3 region has 17 residues. CDR1 is MGHRA and CDR2 is YSYEKL in the germline V gene. V was cut by 4 bases and J by 2 bases, with 21 bases left in between. As DNA, the CDR3 is TGCGCCAGCAGCCGGGGCCCACCCGGGACATATACCTACGAGCAGTACTTC. Translating it yields CASSRGPPGTYTYEQYF.

The rearrangement uses TRBV9 and TRBJ2-2; 8 nucleotides match TRBD1. CDR3 length equals 16 residues. From germline, CDR1 is SGDLS and CDR2 YYNGEE. Trimming at V came to 0 bases and at J to 5 bases, leaving 6 bases not matched to a gene. CDR3: CASSVADRARTGELFF. The CDR3 nucleotides read TGTGCCAGCAGCGTAGCGGACAGGGCCCGAACCGGGGAGCTGTTTTTT.